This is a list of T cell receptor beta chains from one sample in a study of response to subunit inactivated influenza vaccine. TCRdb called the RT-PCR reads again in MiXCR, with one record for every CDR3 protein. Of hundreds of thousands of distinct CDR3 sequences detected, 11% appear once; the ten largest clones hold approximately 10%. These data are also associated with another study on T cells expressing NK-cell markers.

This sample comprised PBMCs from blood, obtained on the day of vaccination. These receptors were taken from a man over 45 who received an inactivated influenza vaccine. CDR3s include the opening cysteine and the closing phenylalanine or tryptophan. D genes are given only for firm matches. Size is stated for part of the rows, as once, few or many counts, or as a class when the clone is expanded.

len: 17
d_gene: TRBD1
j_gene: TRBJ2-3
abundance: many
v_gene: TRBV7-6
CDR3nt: TGTGCCAGCCTCCCCCCAAAACAGGGGGATCCCACAGATACGCAGTATTTT
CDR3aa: CASLPPKQGDPTDTQYF

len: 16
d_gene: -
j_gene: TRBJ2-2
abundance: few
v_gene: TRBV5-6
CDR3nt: TGTGCCAGCAGCTTGGACTCCTTAATAAACACCGGGGAGCTGTTTTTT
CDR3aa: CASSLDSLINTGELFF

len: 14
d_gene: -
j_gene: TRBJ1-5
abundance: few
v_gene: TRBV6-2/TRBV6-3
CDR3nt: TGTGCCAGCAGTCCGTGGATCAGCAATCAGCCCCAGCATTTT
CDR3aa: CASSPWISNQPQHF

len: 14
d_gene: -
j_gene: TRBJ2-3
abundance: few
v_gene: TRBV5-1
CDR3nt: TGCGCCAGCAGCCCCCCGGGGCCCACAGATACGCAGTATTTT
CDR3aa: CASSPPGPTDTQYF

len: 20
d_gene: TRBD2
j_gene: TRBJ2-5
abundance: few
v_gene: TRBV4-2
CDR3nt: TGTGCCAGCAGCCAAGAAGTCCGATTGGGACAAGCGGGGGGCCAAGAGACCCAGTACTTC
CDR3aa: CASSQEVRLGQAGGQETQYF

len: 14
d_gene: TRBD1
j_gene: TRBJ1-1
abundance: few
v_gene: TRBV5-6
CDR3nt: TGTGCCAGCAGCTTGAGGGACAGGGGGACTGAAGCTTTCTTT
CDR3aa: CASSLRDRGTEAFF

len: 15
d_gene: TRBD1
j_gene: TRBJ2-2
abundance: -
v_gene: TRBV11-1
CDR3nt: TGTGCCAGCGAGAGAGACAGGGCGAAGACCGGGGAGCTGTTTTTT
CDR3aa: CASERDRAKTGELFF

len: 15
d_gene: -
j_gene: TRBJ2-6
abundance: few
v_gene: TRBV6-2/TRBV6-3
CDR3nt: TGTGCCAGCAGCCTTACTAGACCTGGGGCCAACGTCCTGACTTTC
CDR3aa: CASSLTRPGANVLTF

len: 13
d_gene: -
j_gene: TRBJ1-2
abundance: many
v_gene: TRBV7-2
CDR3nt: TGTGCCAGCGGTGAGGGAGCTAACTATGGCTACACCTTC
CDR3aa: CASGEGANYGYTF

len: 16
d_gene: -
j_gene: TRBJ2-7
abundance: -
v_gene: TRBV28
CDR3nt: TGTGCCAGCAGTTTCCCCCCGACTAGGAGCTCCTACGAGCAGTACTTC
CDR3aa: CASSFPPTRSSYEQYF

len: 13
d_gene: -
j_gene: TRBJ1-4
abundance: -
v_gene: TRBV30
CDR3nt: TGTGCCTGGGACACGGGCCTTAATGAAAAACTGTTTTTT
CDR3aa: CAWDTGLNEKLFF

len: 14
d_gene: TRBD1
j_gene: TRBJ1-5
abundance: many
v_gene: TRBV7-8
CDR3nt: TGTGCCAGCAGAAGGACAGGGGAGGGTCAGCCCCAGCATTTT
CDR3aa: CASRRTGEGQPQHF

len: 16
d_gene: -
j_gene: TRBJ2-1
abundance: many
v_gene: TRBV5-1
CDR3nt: TGCGCCAGCAGGTCCCCGTCTGGACAGATAAACAATGAGCAGTTCTTC
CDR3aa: CASRSPSGQINNEQFF

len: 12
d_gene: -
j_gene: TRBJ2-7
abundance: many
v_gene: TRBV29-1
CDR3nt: TGCAGCGTTGTGGCGAACTCCTACGAGCAGTACTTC
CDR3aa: CSVVANSYEQYF

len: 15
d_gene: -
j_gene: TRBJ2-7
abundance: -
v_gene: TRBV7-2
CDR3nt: TGTGCCAGCAGTAAGGATTTGGGGCTAGCGAAAGAGCAGTACTTC
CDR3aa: CASSKDLGLAKEQYF

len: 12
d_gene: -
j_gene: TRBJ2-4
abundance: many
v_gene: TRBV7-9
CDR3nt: TGTGCCAGCAGCTTGACGGGAAACATTCAGTACTTC
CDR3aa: CASSLTGNIQYF